This T cell receptor beta chain was sequenced in a study of CD8+CD57+ T cells in acquired aplastic anemia. About the research overall: Mean yield of DNA from sorted CD4+ and CD8+ cells was 3 to 3.5 ug. Study-wide results and caveats: The number of CD8+ CDR3 sequences shared by patients and controls was roughly 31.

Using genomic DNA as the template, TCR beta VDJ and CDR3 profiling was carried out. TCRdb re-called the reads through MiXCR, storing one row per CDR3 protein. The table lists 300,000 or so distinct CDR3 sequences, 56% of them singletons. The sample holds a few counts of this clonotype. The antigen is unknown. CDR1 is KGHDR and CDR2 is SFDVKD in the germline V gene. V was clipped by 4 bases and J by 4 bases, with 6 bases between them. This CDR3 spans 12 amino acids. An expansion of CD8+CD57+ cells by flow cytometry had been shown in patients chosen for sequencing. Patients, without exception, had severe acquired aplastic anemia.

The sequenced sample was sorted CD4+, CD8+, or CD8+CD57+ T cells (not recorded which) from PBMCs. This clonotype was obtained from a human donor with aplastic anemia. The chain uses TRBV24-1 and TRBJ1-2, with no clear D. The CDR3 coding sequence is TGTGCCACCAGTGACACCATCTATGGCTACACCTTC. Its translation: CATSDTIYGYTF.